This note documents a single T cell receptor (beta chain) sequence. Its antigen is undetermined. The trim removed 0 bases at V and 3 bases at J, leaving 8 bases unmatched. CDR1 is LGHDT, CDR2 YNNKEL, per germline (reference sequence). The CDR3 totals 17 residues. The data are from a study of T cell responses to AZD1222 COVID-19 vaccine. Regarding the study as a whole: Clonal diversity was possibly underestimated, and the donors were mostly white British, with more females. Vaccination with two AZD1222 doses was followed by a rise in Spike-specific TCR breadth and depth. Of spike-specific TCRs, nearly half reportedly target regions left unmutated in variants.

TCRdb's copy holds only in-frame clones and misses some; the assay was immunoSEQ multiplex PCR. The table lists more than 100,000 clones, roughly 93% of them singletons. Source: peripheral blood, taken on day 0 of AZD1222 vaccination. The genes are TRBV3-1 (or the pseudogene TRBV3-2) and TRBJ2-3; 8 nucleotides align to TRBD2. The clonotype originates from an adult in good health. The CDR3 sequence is CASSQDYTGGGTDTQYF. CDR3 nucleotides: TGTGCCAGCAGCCAAGATTACACGGGAGGGGGAACAGATACGCAGTATTTT.